The 27 T cell receptor beta chains below were found in one sample sequenced in a study of CD8 T cells in ankylosing spondylitis. Antigens for these TCRs are unknown. TCRdb reprocessed the 5' RACE reads via MiXCR and lists one record per CDR3 protein. In the table there are hundreds of thousands of distinct CDR3 sequences, approximately 10% of which are singletons. Study-wide points: Blood from ankylosing spondylitis patients appeared to carry a characteristic roughly eight-variant TCR beta motif.

The sequenced sample consisted of blood, either unsorted or a sorted T cell fraction (not recorded which). The receptors come from a male donor with ankylosing spondylitis.

V and J are TRBV3-1 and TRBJ2-1; no definite D call. Trimming stripped 3 bases from V and 1 base from J, with 7 bases between. Germline-derived CDR1 and CDR2 are LGHDT and YNNKEL (reference sequence). The CDR3 is made up of 14 amino acids. DNA for the CDR3: TGTGCCAGCAGCCATGATTATTCCTACAATGAGCAGTTCTTC. Encoded protein: CASSHDYSYNEQFF.

This clonotype was detected ten times or more. In nucleotides, the CDR3 is TGTGCCAGCAGGCCTCAGGGACTAGCGGGACGCGAGCAGTACTTC. Its translation is CASRPQGLAGREQYF. The chain uses TRBV11-2 and TRBJ2-7; TRBD2 agrees at 13 bases. The junction had 8 bases not matched to a gene; V was cut back by 6 bases and J by 6 bases. CDR1 is SGHAT and CDR2 is FQNNGV in the germline V gene. This CDR3 contains 15 residues.

The chain is built from TRBV27 and TRBJ2-7; D is uncertain. The V gene's germline CDR1 is MNHEY and CDR2 SMNVEV (reference sequence). The CDR3 is made up of 15 amino acids. V was clipped by 2 bases and J by 6 bases, with 17 bases between them. In DNA, the CDR3 is TGTGCCAGCAGTTTACTTGGTGTCTCGATCTTCGAGCAGTACTTC. As protein: CASSLLGVSIFEQYF.

In this sample, this clonotype turned up a few times. The chain combines TRBV20-1 with TRBJ2-1; no clear D gene. V lost 3 bases and J lost 0, with 9 bases in between. From germline, CDR1 is DFQATT and CDR2 SNEGSKA (reference sequence). This CDR3 region has 14 residues. CDR3 in amino acids: CSASIGFSYNEQFF. CDR3 nucleotide sequence: TGCAGTGCTAGCATCGGCTTCTCCTACAATGAGCAGTTCTTC.

At least ten counts were recorded for this clonotype. The gene calls are TRBV20-1 and TRBJ2-3; D gene ambiguous. This CDR3 contains 15 residues. V was cut by 2 bases and J by 2 bases, with 14 bases left in between. Germline assignment: CDR1 DFQATT and CDR2 SNEGSKA (reference sequence). The CDR3 spells CSARNGRILTDTQYF. CDR3 bases: TGCAGTGCTAGAAATGGCCGGATTCTCACAGATACGCAGTATTTT.

Ten or more counts support this clonotype. The chain joins TRBV5-1 to TRBJ1-2; D is undetermined. The length of the CDR3 is 14 residues. Germline V gene lookup returns CDR1 SGHRS and CDR2 YFSETQ. V was cut by 0 bases and J by 6 bases, with 12 bases left in between. The CDR3 loop reads CASSLVVGSDGYTF. The CDR3 region has the DNA TGCGCCAGCAGCTTGGTCGTCGGATCGGATGGCTACACCTTC.

Only a few counts were recorded for this clonotype. This sequence joins TRBV29-1 and TRBJ1-1; a weak D match, TRBD1 (5 bases). Per germline, CDR1 SQVTM and CDR2 ANQGSEA. The CDR3 contains 14 residues. V was trimmed by 4 bases and J by 1 base, leaving 13 bases between them. The CDR3 region is CSVVPGLTNTEAFF. CDR3 bases: TGCAGCGTTGTTCCGGGACTGACGAACACTGAAGCTTTCTTT.

At least ten counts were recorded for this clonotype. V and J are TRBV29-1 and TRBJ2-3; D ambiguous. V was trimmed by 4 bases and J by 3 bases, leaving 5 bases between them. The CDR3 is made up of 11 amino acids. CDR1 is SQVTM and CDR2 is ANQGSEA in the germline V gene. The CDR3 sequence: CSVGTTDTQYF. In DNA, the CDR3 is TGCAGCGTTGGGACGACAGATACGCAGTATTTT.

This clonotype was seen ten or more times. The rearrangement joins TRBV29-1 to TRBJ2-3; unclear D gene. CDR3 size: 13 residues. Germline CDR1 SQVTM, CDR2 ANQGSEA. The CDR3 bases are TGCAGAGCCAACGCCGTGGGGACAGATACGCAGTATTTT. The encoded protein is CRANAVGTDTQYF.

This clonotype occurred many times. The chain joins TRBV9 to TRBJ2-5; D gene unclear. Trimming cost V 0 bases and J 2 bases, with 5 bases left between them. CDR3 size: 13 residues. CDR1 and CDR2 from the germline V gene are SGDLS and YYNGEE. The CDR3 DNA sequence: TGTGCCAGCAGCGTAGGGGTGCAAGAGACCCAGTACTTC. Amino acids: CASSVGVQETQYF.

A word on this clonotype: Just one base apart from a much larger clone, this may be a read error. The chain carries TRBV5-1 and TRBJ1-3, with 8 nucleotides matching TRBD1. CDR1 and CDR2 (germline): SGHRS, YFSETQ. The CDR3 loop spans 14 amino acids. The CDR3 reads CTSSLQGAGNTIYF. In DNA form, the CDR3 reads TGCACCAGCAGCTTACAGGGGGCTGGAAACACCATATATTTT.

V usage is TRBV7-3 and J usage is TRBJ1-1, with 10 bases that match TRBD1. With 2 bases clipped from V and 4 bases from J, the junction kept 4 bases outside the gene matches. Germline loops: CDR1 SGHTA, CDR2 FQGTGA. This CDR3 has 15 amino acids. The CDR3 DNA sequence: TGTGCCAGCAGCTTATTTGGGACAGGGGTCACTGAAGCTTTCTTT. This translates into CASSLFGTGVTEAFF.

The J gene is TRBJ2-1, the V gene TRBV28, with D hard to call. This CDR3 is built from 15 residues. Germline V gene lookup returns CDR1 MDHEN and CDR2 SYDVKM. Trimming shortened V by 4 bases and J by 0 bases, and 10 bases separated the two germline ends. This CDR3 reads CASSWRLSSYNEQFF. CDR3 sequence (DNA): TGTGCCAGCAGTTGGCGGTTGAGCTCCTACAATGAGCAGTTCTTC.

This clonotype was recorded at least ten times. V is TRBV10-3 and J is TRBJ1-6; D not certain. From germline, CDR1 is ENHRY and CDR2 SYGVKD. This CDR3 region has 14 residues. V lost 2 bases and J 4 bases, leaving 6 bases between the germline ends. The chain's CDR3 is CAISEGGYNSPLHF. The DNA for the CDR3 is TGTGCCATCAGTGAGGGAGGATATAATTCACCCCTCCACTTT.

This clonotype was observed a few times. The genes are TRBV2 and TRBJ2-7; the match to TRBD1 covers 8 bases. CDR3 size: 15 residues. CDR1 and CDR2 (germline): SNHLY, FYNNEI. V shed 7 bases and J 2 bases; nucleotides not matched to a gene: 10. The CDR3 sequence is CASNRGKQGAYEQYF. CDR3 DNA sequence: TGTGCCAGCAACAGAGGGAAACAGGGGGCCTACGAGCAGTACTTC.

The chain carries TRBV11-3 and TRBJ2-2, with D hard to call. V was pared by 0 bases and J by 6 bases, with 11 bases between. This CDR3 contains 15 residues. Germline lookup yields CDR1 SGHNT and CDR2 YENEEA. This chain's CDR3 is CASSLDGREAGELFF. The CDR3 DNA reads TGTGCCAGCAGCTTAGATGGCAGAGAGGCCGGGGAGCTGTTTTTT. Looking up the rest from reference TRBV11-3 and TRBJ2-2 gives the full variable domain: EAGVVQSPRYKIIEKKQPVAFWCNPISGHNTLYWYLQNLGQGPELLIRYENEEAVDDSQLPKDRFSAERLKGVDSTLKIQPAELGDSAVYLCASSLDGREAGELFFGEGSRLTVL.

The chain is built from TRBV30 and TRBJ2-1, with TRBD1 matching 7 bases. V lost 2 bases to trimming and J lost 0 bases; unmatched junction nucleotides: 4. CDR1 and CDR2 from the germline V gene are GTSNPN and SVGIG (reference sequence). This CDR3 spans 15 amino acids. CDR3 region: CAWSRGQTSYNEQFF. The CDR3 DNA follows: TGTGCCTGGAGTAGGGGGCAAACCTCCTACAATGAGCAGTTCTTC.

This clonotype occurred many times. The chain combines TRBV20-1 with TRBJ2-3, with a weak D call TRBD2 (5 bases). CDR1 is DFQATT and CDR2 is SNEGSKA in the germline V gene (reference sequence). Between the trimmed V and J ends, which lost 6 bases and 4 bases, there was a span of 11 bases. The CDR3 is 12 amino acids. DNA of the CDR3: TGCAGTGCCCTACTAGGGCCAGATACGCAGTATTTT. It codes for CSALLGPDTQYF.

The chain recombines TRBV6-2 or TRBV6-3 with TRBJ2-1, with 12 positions matching TRBD2. CDR3 length equals 15 residues. The germline gives CDR1 MNHEY, CDR2 SVGEGT. V lost 5 bases, J lost 7 bases, and 6 bases stayed unmatched. CDR3 sequence: CASSRLAGVSNEQFF. The CDR3 nucleotides are TGTGCCAGCAGTCGACTAGCGGGAGTCAGTAATGAGCAGTTCTTC.

The genes are TRBV20-1 and TRBJ1-6; 8 positions agree with TRBD1. Germline assignment: CDR1 DFQATT and CDR2 SNEGSKA (reference sequence). The length of the CDR3 is 14 residues. V was clipped by 3 bases and J by 7 bases; unmatched bases: 5. CDR3: CSASERQGNSPLHF. CDR3 nucleotide sequence: TGCAGTGCTAGCGAACGACAGGGGAATTCACCCCTCCACTTT.

The genes are TRBV11-2 and TRBJ1-2; 8 nucleotides line up with TRBD1. CDR3 size: 17 residues. V shed 0 bases, J shed 0 bases, and the junction held 6 bases outside the gene matches. Germline V gives CDR1 SGHAT, CDR2 FQNNGV. The CDR3 sequence is CASSLDPGGSSNYGYTF. The CDR3 nucleotides are TGTGCCAGCAGCTTAGATCCAGGGGGCAGCTCTAACTATGGCTACACCTTC.

V and J are TRBV7-9 and TRBJ1-3; tentative D call: TRBD1 (6 bases). The CDR3 is 16 residues long. The V end lost 4 bases, the J end lost 3 bases, and 16 bases lay between the germline ends. Germline V gene lookup returns CDR1 SEHNR and CDR2 FQNEAQ (reference sequence). DNA for the CDR3: TGTGCCAGCAGCTCTCCCGGGGGGCAGCGTGGAAACACCATATATTTT. Its translation is CASSSPGGQRGNTIYF.

V is TRBV7-6 and J is TRBJ2-7; 7 positions agree with TRBD1. The CDR3 totals 17 residues. V trimming: 2 bases; J trimming: 0 bases; junction bases outside the gene matches: 10. CDR1 is SGHVS and CDR2 is FNYEAQ in the germline V gene. CDR3 DNA: TGTGCCAGCAGCTTAACCCCGGACAGGTTTAGCTCCTACGAGCAGTACTTC. Translating gives CASSLTPDRFSSYEQYF.

This chain links TRBV20-1 with TRBJ2-3; 10 nucleotides agree with TRBD2. Germline loops: CDR1 DFQATT, CDR2 SNEGSKA (reference sequence). Trimming cost V 4 bases and J 6 bases; bases outside gene matches: 13. The CDR3 is 16 residues long. The CDR3 loop reads CSATQAGGLFSDTQYF. DNA of the CDR3: TGCAGTGCTACACAAGCGGGAGGGCTTTTCTCCGATACGCAGTATTTT.

This chain uses TRBV10-3 with TRBJ2-1; 13 bases match TRBD2. This CDR3 contains 13 residues. V lost 6 bases and J lost 7; bases outside the gene matches: 0. The germline V gene has CDR1 ENHRY and CDR2 SYGVKD. For the CDR3, the DNA is TGTGCCATCAGACTAGCGGGAGGGAATGAGCAGTTCTTC. Protein product: CAIRLAGGNEQFF.

This clonotype has a handful of counts. CDR3 sequence: CSARAPRQGASYEQYF. The CDR3 coding sequence is TGCAGTGCTAGAGCTCCCCGACAGGGGGCGAGCTACGAGCAGTACTTC. J is TRBJ2-7 and V is TRBV20-1, with 10 bases aligning to TRBD1. The CDR3 runs to 16 residues. The V and J ends lost 1 base and 3 bases, in that order; junction bases with no gene match: 9. Germline assignment: CDR1 DFQATT and CDR2 SNEGSKA (reference sequence).

The rearrangement joins TRBV29-1 to TRBJ2-5; D is undetermined. CDR3 length: 14 residues. Per the germline V gene, CDR1 is SQVTM and CDR2 is ANQGSEA. Deletions cut 4 bases from V and 2 bases from J, with 14 bases between. The CDR3 DNA sequence: TGCAGCGTTGTGGGCAGGTCGGCGCAAGAGACCCAGTACTTC. Its protein is CSVVGRSAQETQYF.